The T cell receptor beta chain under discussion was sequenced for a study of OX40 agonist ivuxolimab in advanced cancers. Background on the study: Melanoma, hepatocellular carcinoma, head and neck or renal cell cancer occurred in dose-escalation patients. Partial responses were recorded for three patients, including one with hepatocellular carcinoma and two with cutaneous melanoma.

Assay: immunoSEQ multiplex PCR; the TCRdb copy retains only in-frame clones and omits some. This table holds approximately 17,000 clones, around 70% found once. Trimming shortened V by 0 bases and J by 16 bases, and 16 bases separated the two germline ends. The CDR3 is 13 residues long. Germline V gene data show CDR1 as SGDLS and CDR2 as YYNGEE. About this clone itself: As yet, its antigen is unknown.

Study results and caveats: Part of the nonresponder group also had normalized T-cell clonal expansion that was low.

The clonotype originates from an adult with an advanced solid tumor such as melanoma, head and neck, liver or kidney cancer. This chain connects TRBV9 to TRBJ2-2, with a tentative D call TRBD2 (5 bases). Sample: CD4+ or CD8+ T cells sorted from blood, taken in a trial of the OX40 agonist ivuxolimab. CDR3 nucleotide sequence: TGTGCCAGCAGCGTAGACCTCTCTGGCGGGCCGTTTTTT. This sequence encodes CASSVDLSGGPFF.